What follows are 22 T cell receptor beta chains derived from one specimen sequenced in a study of T cell repertoires in cytomegalovirus infection. TCRdb itself ran the reads through MiXCR, one entry per CDR3 protein. The data show some 99,000 distinct CDR3 sequences, about 28% seen once. These TCRs are of unknown antigen specificity. The material sequenced was CD8+ T cells from cultured PBMCs, taken from culture after CMV antigen stimulation. All receptors come from a human donor in good health (CMV status not recorded). Some clones in this sample may be carry-over from other donors' samples.

The chain recombines TRBV4-1 with TRBJ1-1; 7 bases are shared with TRBD1. V was pared by 4 bases and J by 3 bases, with 5 bases of the junction left unmatched. Germline V CDR1 and CDR2: MGHRA, YSYEKL. This CDR3 has 14 residues. CDR3 in DNA: TGCGCCAGCAGCCGACAGGGATGGGACACTGAAGCTTTCTTT. Its translation: CASSRQGWDTEAFF.

A few counts support this clonotype. The genes are TRBV7-6 and TRBJ2-5; weak D call: TRBD2 (5 bases). CDR1 and CDR2 from the germline V gene are SGHVS and FNYEAQ. V gave up 3 bases and J gave up 1 base, with 9 bases separating them. This CDR3 spans 14 amino acids. CDR3 nucleotides: TGTGCCAGCAGCTTGCACGGGGTCCAAGAGACCCAGTACTTC. Translation gives CASSLHGVQETQYF.

This clonotype was seen only a few times. The chain is built from TRBV4-1 and TRBJ2-5; possibly TRBD1 for D (6 bases). V was pared by 1 base and J by 2 bases, with 14 bases between. Germline lookup yields CDR1 MGHRA and CDR2 YSYEKL. This CDR3 contains 16 residues. CDR3 nucleotide sequence: TGCGCCAGCAGCCAAGCGGGCACAGGGTGGCAAGAGACCCAGTACTTC. Protein sequence: CASSQAGTGWQETQYF.

The chain recombines TRBV7-9 with TRBJ2-1, with D perhaps matching TRBD2 (7 bases). Germline CDR1 reads SEHNR; CDR2 reads FQNEAQ (reference sequence). This CDR3 region has 13 residues. V shed 4 bases and J shed 10 bases, with 14 bases lying between them. CDR3 in DNA: TGTGCCAGCAGCTCGAGGGGGGGAGTGGAGCAGTTCTTC. It codes for CASSSRGGVEQFF.

This chain joins TRBV4-1 and TRBJ2-7, with D possibly matching TRBD1 (6 bases). The CDR3 spans 13 residues. V was shortened by 5 bases and J by 1 base, with 9 bases between the two germline ends. Germline assignment: CDR1 MGHRA and CDR2 YSYEKL. CDR3 loop: CASSSTGSYEQYF. CDR3 DNA: TGCGCCAGCAGCTCGACAGGTTCCTACGAGCAGTACTTC.

This clonotype was observed many times. The chain carries TRBV6-5 and TRBJ1-4, with D maybe TRBD1 (6 bases). This CDR3 contains 19 residues. The V end lost 2 bases, the J end lost 6 bases, and 25 bases lay between the germline ends. Germline-derived CDR1 and CDR2 are MNHEY and SVGAGI. DNA of the CDR3: TGTGCCAGCAGTTACGGGATGACAGGCGGGGCCCAACTTGATGAAAAACTGTTTTTT. Translation gives CASSYGMTGGAQLDEKLFF.

The gene calls are TRBV2 and TRBJ2-1, with TRBD1 matching 9 bases. This CDR3 contains 14 residues. Germline CDR1 SNHLY, CDR2 FYNNEI. The J segment lost 7 bases and the V segment lost 6 bases, leaving 7 bases of the junction unmatched. The CDR3, as DNA: TGTGCCAGCAGCCCCCGGGACAGGGTGAATGAGCAGTTCTTC. Translation: CASSPRDRVNEQFF.

The rearrangement joins TRBV10-3 to TRBJ2-1; TRBD2 aligns across 7 bases. There are 15 residues in the CDR3. V dropped 6 bases and J dropped 0; count of bases not matched to a gene: 5. In germline, CDR1 is ENHRY, CDR2 SYGVKD. The CDR3 region is CAIRPTSASYNEQFF. In DNA form, the CDR3 reads TGTGCCATCAGGCCTACTAGCGCCTCCTACAATGAGCAGTTCTTC.

There are a few counts of this clonotype. The J gene is TRBJ1-1, the V gene TRBV28, with 7 bases that match TRBD1. The V gene's germline CDR1 is MDHEN and CDR2 SYDVKM. The ends lost 6 bases at V and 3 bases at J; junction bases unmatched: 10. This CDR3 has 15 residues. CDR3 region: CASSTGARWDTEAFF. The DNA for the CDR3 is TGTGCCAGCAGCACAGGGGCCCGGTGGGACACTGAAGCTTTCTTT. The full variable domain, completed using reference TRBV28 and TRBJ1-1, is DVKVTQSSRYLVKRTGEKVFLECVQDMDHENMFWYRQDPGLGLRLIYFSYDVKMKEKGDIPEGYSVSREKKERFSLILESASTNQTSMYLCASSTGARWDTEAFFGQGTRLTVV.

There are a few counts of this clonotype. The V gene is TRBV5-4, the J gene TRBJ2-4, with 9 bases that match TRBD2. The CDR3 is made up of 15 amino acids. The junction had 5 bases not matched to a gene; V was cut back by 2 bases and J by 5 bases. Germline CDR1 reads SGHNT; CDR2 reads YYREEE (reference sequence). The CDR3 coding sequence is TGTGCCAGCAGCTTCTGGACTAGCGACGAAAACATTCAGTACTTC. Translating gives CASSFWTSDENIQYF.

Many counts were recorded for this clonotype. This chain joins TRBV9 and TRBJ1-1, with D unresolved. The CDR3 is 13 residues long. V was cut by 3 bases and J by 4 bases, with 10 bases left in between. From germline, CDR1 is SGDLS and CDR2 YYNGEE. CDR3 nucleotides: TGTGCCAGCAGCGCCGGACTGTCCACTGAAGCTTTCTTT. It yields the protein CASSAGLSTEAFF.

In its sample, this clonotype was seen once. This chain connects TRBV4-2 to TRBJ2-3; the match to TRBD2 covers 10 bases. V lost 2 bases, J lost 3 bases, and 11 bases stayed unmatched. This CDR3 has 18 amino acids. Germline CDR1 and CDR2: LGHNA and YNFKEQ. CDR3 loop: CASSQQDLAGDGTDTQYF. The CDR3 DNA is TGTGCCAGCAGCCAACAAGACCTAGCGGGGGATGGGACAGATACGCAGTATTTT.

This clonotype was detected many times. The chain recombines TRBV7-9 with TRBJ1-5; D not certain. The length of the CDR3 is 14 residues. Germline V gene data show CDR1 as SEHNR and CDR2 as FQNEAQ (reference sequence). The V end lost 5 bases, the J end lost 2 bases, and 10 bases lay between the germline ends. The CDR3 reads CASSPPGGNQPQHF. The DNA for the CDR3 is TGTGCCAGCAGCCCCCCGGGCGGCAATCAGCCCCAGCATTTT.

The chain carries TRBV12-3 or TRBV12-4 and TRBJ2-4; D might be TRBD1 (6 bases). This CDR3 has 17 residues. V shed 5 bases and J shed 2 bases, with 19 bases lying between them. For the CDR3, the DNA is TGTGCCAGCAGTCCCGAGCACAGGGCCTATTCCAAAAACATTCAGTACTTC. Translated, it gives CASSPEHRAYSKNIQYF.

The V gene is TRBV19, the J gene TRBJ1-1, with no clear D. The V and J ends lost 1 base and 0 bases respectively, with 6 bases between them. The CDR3 spans 14 residues. In germline, CDR1 is LNHDA, CDR2 SQIVND (reference sequence). The CDR3 nucleotides are TGTGCCAGTAGTATAGGGGATTTGAACACTGAAGCTTTCTTT. It yields the protein CASSIGDLNTEAFF.

The chain links TRBV5-4 to TRBJ2-5; 10 nucleotides agree with TRBD2. V was pared by 1 base and J by 2 bases, with 2 bases of the junction left unmatched. This CDR3 contains 15 residues. Germline V lookup: CDR1 SGHNT, CDR2 YYREEE (reference sequence). In DNA form, the CDR3 reads TGTGCCAGCAGCTTGTCAGCGGGGGGGCAAGAGACCCAGTACTTC. This codes for CASSLSAGGQETQYF.

The table lists this clonotype with a few counts. The V call is TRBV7-9, the J call TRBJ2-1; 10 bases map to TRBD2. Trimming cost V 4 bases and J 5 bases; bases outside gene matches: 8. CDR1 and CDR2 (germline): SEHNR, FQNEAQ (reference sequence). The CDR3 is made up of 16 amino acids. The CDR3, as DNA: TGTGCCAGCAGCTCGATGAGCGGGGGGGCCGACAATGAGCAGTTCTTC. This gives the protein CASSSMSGGADNEQFF.

The V call is TRBV6-6, the J call TRBJ2-5; D is unresolved. From germline, CDR1 is MNHNY and CDR2 SVGAGI (reference sequence). This CDR3 spans 13 amino acids. V dropped 1 base and J dropped 3 bases, with 6 bases sitting between them. The DNA of the CDR3 is TGTGCCAGCAGTTACTGGCAGGAAGAGACCCAGTACTTC. This gives the protein CASSYWQEETQYF.

This chain connects TRBV28 to TRBJ1-5; D gene unclear. CDR3 length: 13 residues. Germline CDR1 and CDR2: MDHEN and SYDVKM. Trimming cost V 7 bases and J 5 bases, with 12 bases left between them. CDR3 nucleotide sequence: TGTGCCAGCACCCCGGTTGGGTATCAGCCCCAGCATTTT. Its translation is CASTPVGYQPQHF.

The chain employs TRBV20-1 and TRBJ2-3, with a possible D match to TRBD1 (6 bases). Germline-derived CDR1 and CDR2 are DFQATT and SNEGSKA (reference sequence). Trimming cost V 6 bases and J 5 bases, with 21 bases left between them. This CDR3 spans 15 amino acids. The CDR3 DNA reads TGCAGTGCCAGGGGCCCGGGGCTGCGATTAGATACGCAGTATTTT. This sequence encodes CSARGPGLRLDTQYF.

This clonotype was recorded many times. J is TRBJ1-1 and V is TRBV5-6; D is ambiguous. The CDR3 length is 14 residues. Trimming removed 0 bases from V and 7 bases from J, with 13 bases in between. The germline V gene has CDR1 SGHDT and CDR2 YYEEEE. This CDR3 is CASSLVAWPDEAFF. The CDR3 bases are TGTGCCAGCAGCTTGGTGGCCTGGCCGGATGAAGCTTTCTTT.

The genes are TRBV30 and TRBJ1-3; D remains ambiguous. This CDR3 comprises 15 residues. Between the trimmed V and J ends, which lost 0 bases and 0 bases, there was a span of 9 bases. CDR1 is GTSNPN and CDR2 is SVGIG in the germline V gene (reference sequence). DNA of the CDR3: TGTGCCTGGAGTGTAGAACACGGCTCTGGAAACACCATATATTTT. It translates to CAWSVEHGSGNTIYF.